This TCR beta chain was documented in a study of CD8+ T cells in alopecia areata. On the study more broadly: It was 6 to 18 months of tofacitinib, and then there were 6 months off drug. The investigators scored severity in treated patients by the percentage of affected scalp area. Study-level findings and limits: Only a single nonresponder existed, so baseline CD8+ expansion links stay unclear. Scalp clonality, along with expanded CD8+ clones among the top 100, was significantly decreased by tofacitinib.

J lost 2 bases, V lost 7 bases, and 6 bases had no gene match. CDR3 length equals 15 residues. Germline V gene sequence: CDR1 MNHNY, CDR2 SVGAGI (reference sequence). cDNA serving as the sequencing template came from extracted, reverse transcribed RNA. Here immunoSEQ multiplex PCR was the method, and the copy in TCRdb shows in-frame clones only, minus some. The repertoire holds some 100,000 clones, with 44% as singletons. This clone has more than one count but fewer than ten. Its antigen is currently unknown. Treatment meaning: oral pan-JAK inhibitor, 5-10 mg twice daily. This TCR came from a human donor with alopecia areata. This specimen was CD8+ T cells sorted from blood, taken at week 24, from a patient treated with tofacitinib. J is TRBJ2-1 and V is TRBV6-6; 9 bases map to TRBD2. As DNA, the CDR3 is TGTGCCAGCACTGAAAGACTAGCGGCCTACAATGAGCAGTTCTTC. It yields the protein CASTERLAAYNEQFF.